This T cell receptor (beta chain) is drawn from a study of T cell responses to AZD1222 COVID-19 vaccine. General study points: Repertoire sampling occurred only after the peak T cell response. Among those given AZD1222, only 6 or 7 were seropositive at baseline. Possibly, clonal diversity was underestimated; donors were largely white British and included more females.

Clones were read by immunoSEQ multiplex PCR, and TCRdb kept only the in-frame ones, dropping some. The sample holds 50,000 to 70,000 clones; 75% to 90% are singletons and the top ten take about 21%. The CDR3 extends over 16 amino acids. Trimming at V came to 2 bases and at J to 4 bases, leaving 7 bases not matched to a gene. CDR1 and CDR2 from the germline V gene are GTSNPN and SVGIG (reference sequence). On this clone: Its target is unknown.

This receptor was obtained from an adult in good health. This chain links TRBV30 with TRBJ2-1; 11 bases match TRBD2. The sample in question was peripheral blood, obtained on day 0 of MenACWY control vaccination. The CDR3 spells CAWSWTSGLSYNEQFF. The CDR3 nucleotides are TGTGCCTGGAGTTGGACTAGCGGGTTGTCTTACAATGAGCAGTTCTTC.